The present TCR beta chain was sequenced within a study of T cell responses to AZD1222 COVID-19 vaccine. General observations from the study: After the peak T cell response, and only then, were repertoires sampled. A rise in Spike-specific TCR breadth and depth followed two AZD1222 doses. Donor demographics were predominantly white British with a female majority; clonal diversity may be underestimated. Across the whole spike, CD4 TCRs peaked at regions 160-218 and 743-854.

Trimming removed 1 base from V and 0 bases from J, with 11 bases in between. Per germline, CDR1 SGHVS and CDR2 FNYEAQ. The CDR3 sequence is 16 residues long. Profiling relied on immunoSEQ multiplex PCR, and the TCRdb table lists in-frame clones only, not all of them. The sample contains roughly 150,000 clones, just under 95% of which appear only once. Concerning this clone itself: Its antigen is still unknown.

The sample here was peripheral blood, taken on day 0 of AZD1222 vaccination. The rearrangement links TRBV7-6 to TRBJ2-3; a weak D match, TRBD2 (6 bases). The clonotype was recovered from an adult in good health. CDR3 amino acids: CASSLVGGTSTDTQYF. The CDR3 DNA follows: TGTGCCAGCAGCTTAGTTGGCGGGACTAGCACAGATACGCAGTATTTT.